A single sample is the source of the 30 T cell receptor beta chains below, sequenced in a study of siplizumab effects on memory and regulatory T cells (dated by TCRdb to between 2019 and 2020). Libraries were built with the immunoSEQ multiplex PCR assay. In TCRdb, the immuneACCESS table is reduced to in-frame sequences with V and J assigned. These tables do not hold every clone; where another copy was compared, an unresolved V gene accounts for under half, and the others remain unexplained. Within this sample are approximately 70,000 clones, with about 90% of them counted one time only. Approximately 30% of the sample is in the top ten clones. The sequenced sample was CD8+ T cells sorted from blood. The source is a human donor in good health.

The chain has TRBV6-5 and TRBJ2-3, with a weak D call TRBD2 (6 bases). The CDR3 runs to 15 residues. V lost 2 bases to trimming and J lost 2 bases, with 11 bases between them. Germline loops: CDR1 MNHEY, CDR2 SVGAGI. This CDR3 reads CASSYGWGDTDTQYF. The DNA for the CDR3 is TGTGCCAGCAGTTACGGGTGGGGGGACACAGATACGCAGTATTTT.

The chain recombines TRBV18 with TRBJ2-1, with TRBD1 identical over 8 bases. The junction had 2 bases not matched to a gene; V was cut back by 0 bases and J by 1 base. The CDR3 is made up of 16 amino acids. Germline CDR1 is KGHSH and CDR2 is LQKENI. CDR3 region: CASSPPTGASYNEQFF. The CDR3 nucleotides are TGTGCCAGCTCACCACCGACAGGGGCTTCCTACAATGAGCAGTTCTTC. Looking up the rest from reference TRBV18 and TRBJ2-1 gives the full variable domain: NAGVMQNPRHLVRRRGQEARLRCSPMKGHSHVYWYRQLPEEGLKFMVYLQKENIIDESGMPKERFSAEFPKEGPSILRIQQVVRGDSAAYFCASSPPTGASYNEQFFGPGTRLTVL.

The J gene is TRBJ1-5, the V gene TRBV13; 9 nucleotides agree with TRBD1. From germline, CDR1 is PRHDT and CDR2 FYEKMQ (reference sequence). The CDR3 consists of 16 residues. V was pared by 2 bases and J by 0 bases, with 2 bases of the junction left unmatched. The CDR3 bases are TGTGCCAGCAGCTTAAGGACAGGGGATAGCAATCAGCCCCAGCATTTT. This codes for CASSLRTGDSNQPQHF.

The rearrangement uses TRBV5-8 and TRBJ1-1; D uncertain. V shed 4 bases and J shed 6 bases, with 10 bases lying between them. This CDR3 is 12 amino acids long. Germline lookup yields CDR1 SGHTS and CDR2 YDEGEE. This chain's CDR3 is CASSPSSAEAFF. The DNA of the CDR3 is TGTGCCAGCAGCCCCTCCTCGGCTGAAGCTTTCTTT.

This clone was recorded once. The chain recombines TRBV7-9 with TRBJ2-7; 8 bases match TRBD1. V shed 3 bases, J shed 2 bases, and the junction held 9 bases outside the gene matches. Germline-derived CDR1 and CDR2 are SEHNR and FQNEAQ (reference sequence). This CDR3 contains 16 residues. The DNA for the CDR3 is TGTGCCAGCAGCTTCGAGACAGGGGCCGGGGCCTACGAGCAGTACTTC. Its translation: CASSFETGAGAYEQYF.

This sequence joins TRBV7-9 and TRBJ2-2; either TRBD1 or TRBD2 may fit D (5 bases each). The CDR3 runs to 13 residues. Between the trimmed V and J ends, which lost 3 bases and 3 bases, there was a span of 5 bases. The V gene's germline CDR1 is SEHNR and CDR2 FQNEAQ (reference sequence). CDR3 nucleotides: TGTGCCAGCAGCTTGGGGGACACCGGGGAGCTGTTTTTT. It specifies CASSLGDTGELFF.

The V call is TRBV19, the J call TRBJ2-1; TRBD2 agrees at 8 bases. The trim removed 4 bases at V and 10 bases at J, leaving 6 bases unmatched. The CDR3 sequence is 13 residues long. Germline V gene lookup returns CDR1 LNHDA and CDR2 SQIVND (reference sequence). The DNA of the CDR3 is TGTGCCAGTAGTACTTATAGCGGGGACGAGCAGTTCTTC. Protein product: CASSTYSGDEQFF.

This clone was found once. The CDR3 region is CASSVDSGINQPQHF. CDR3 sequence (DNA): TGTGCCAGCAGCGTAGACTCGGGGATCAACCAGCCCCAGCATTTT. This chain uses TRBV9 with TRBJ1-5, with D unresolved. CDR3 length: 15 amino acids. The V gene lost 0 bases and the J gene lost 7 bases, with 14 bases spanning the gap. Germline V gene data show CDR1 as SGDLS and CDR2 as YYNGEE. The whole variable domain, remainder taken from reference TRBV9 and TRBJ1-5, is DSGVTQTPKHLITATGQRVTLRCSPRSGDLSVYWYQQSLDQGLQFLIQYYNGEERAKGNILERFSAQQFPDLHSELNLSSLELGDSALYFCASSVDSGINQPQHFGDGTRLSIL.

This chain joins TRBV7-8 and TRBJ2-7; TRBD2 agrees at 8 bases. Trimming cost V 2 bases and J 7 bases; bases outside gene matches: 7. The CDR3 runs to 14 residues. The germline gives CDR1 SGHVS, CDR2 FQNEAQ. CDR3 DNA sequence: TGTGCCAGCAGCTTAACCGGGACTAGACTGGAGCAGTACTTC. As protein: CASSLTGTRLEQYF. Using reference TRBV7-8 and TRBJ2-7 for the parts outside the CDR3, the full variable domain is GAGVSQSPRYKVAKRGQDVALRCDPISGHVSLFWYQQALGQGPEFLTYFQNEAQLDKSGLPSDRFFAERPEGSVSTLKIQRTQQEDSAVYLCASSLTGTRLEQYFGPGTRLTVT.

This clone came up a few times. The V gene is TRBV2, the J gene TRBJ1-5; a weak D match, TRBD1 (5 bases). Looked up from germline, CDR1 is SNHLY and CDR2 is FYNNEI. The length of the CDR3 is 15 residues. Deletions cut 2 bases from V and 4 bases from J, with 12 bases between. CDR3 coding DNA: TGTGCCAGCAGTGAATGGCAGGGAGGTAATCAGCCCCAGCATTTT. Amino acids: CASSEWQGGNQPQHF.

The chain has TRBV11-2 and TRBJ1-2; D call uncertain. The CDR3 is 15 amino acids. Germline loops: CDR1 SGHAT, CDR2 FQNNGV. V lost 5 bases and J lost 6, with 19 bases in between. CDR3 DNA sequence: TGTGCCAGCAGCATCCCTTACGGCGAGGTTGATGGCTACACCTTC. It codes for CASSIPYGEVDGYTF.

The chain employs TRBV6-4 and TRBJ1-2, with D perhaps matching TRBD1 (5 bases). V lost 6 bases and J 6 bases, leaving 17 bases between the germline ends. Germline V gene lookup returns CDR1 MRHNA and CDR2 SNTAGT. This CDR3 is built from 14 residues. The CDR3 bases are TGTGCCAGCAGCCAGGAGCCTGGGGCGGATGGCTACACCTTC. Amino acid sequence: CASSQEPGADGYTF.

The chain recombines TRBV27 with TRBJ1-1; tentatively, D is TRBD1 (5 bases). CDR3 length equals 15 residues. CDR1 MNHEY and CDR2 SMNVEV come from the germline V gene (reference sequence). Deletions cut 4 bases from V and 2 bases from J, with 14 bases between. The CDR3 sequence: CASSSGRVGNTEAFF. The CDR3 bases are TGTGCCAGCAGTTCCGGCAGGGTAGGAAACACTGAAGCTTTCTTT.

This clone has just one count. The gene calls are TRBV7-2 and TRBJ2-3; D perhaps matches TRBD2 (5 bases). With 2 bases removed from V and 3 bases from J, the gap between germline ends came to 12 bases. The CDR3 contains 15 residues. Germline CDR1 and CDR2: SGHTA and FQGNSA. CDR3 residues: CASSLKPSPTDTQYF. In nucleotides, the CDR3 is TGTGCCAGCAGCTTAAAGCCTAGCCCTACAGATACGCAGTATTTT. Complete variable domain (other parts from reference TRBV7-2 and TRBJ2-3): GAGVSQSPSNKVTEKGKDVELRCDPISGHTALYWYRQSLGQGLEFLIYFQGNSAPDKSGLPSDRFSAERTGGSVSTLTIQRTQQEDSAVYLCASSLKPSPTDTQYFGPGTRLTVL.

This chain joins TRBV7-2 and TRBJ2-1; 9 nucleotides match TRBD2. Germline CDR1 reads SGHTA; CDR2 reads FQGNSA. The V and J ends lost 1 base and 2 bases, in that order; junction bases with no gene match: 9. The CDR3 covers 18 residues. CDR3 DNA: TGTGCCAGCAGCTTAGGGTTAGCGGGAGTGATAACCTACAATGAGCAGTTCTTC. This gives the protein CASSLGLAGVITYNEQFF.

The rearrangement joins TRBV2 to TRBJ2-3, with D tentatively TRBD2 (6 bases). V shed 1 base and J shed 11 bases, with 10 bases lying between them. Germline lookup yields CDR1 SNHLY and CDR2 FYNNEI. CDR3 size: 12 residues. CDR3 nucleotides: TGTGCCAGCAGTGAAGGGGTCGGGGGGCAGTATTTT. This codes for CASSEGVGGQYF.

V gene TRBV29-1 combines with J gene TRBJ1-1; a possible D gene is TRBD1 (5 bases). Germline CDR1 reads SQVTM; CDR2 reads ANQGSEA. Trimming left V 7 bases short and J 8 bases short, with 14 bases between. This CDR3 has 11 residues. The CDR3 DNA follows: TGCAGCGGGGGGAAAGGACGGGAAGCTTTCTTT. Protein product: CSGGKGREAFF.

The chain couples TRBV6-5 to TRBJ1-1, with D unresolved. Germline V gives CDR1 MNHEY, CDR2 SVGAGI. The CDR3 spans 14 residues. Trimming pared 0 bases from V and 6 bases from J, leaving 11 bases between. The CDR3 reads CASSYSMFGPEAFF. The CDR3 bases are TGTGCCAGCAGTTACTCAATGTTCGGACCTGAAGCTTTCTTT.

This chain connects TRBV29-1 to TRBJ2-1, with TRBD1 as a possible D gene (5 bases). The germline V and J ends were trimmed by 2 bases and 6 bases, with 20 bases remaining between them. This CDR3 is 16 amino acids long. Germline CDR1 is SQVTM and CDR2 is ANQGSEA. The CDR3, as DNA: TGCAGCGTTGAATGGGCAGGTGGGGCGGTGATCAATGAGCAGTTCTTC. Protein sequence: CSVEWAGGAVINEQFF.

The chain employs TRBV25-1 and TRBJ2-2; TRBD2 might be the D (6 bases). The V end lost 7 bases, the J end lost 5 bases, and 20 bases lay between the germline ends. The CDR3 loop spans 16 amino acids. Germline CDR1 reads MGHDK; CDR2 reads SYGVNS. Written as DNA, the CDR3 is TGTGCCAGCACCCCAATGGCCGGGGGTTATACCGGGGAGCTGTTTTTT. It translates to CASTPMAGGYTGELFF.

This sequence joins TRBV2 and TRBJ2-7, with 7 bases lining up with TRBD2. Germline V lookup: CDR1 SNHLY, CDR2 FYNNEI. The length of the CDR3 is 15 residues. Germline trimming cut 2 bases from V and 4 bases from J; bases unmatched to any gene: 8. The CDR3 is CASSELAGELYEQYF. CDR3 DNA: TGTGCCAGCAGTGAATTGGCGGGGGAACTTTACGAGCAGTACTTC.

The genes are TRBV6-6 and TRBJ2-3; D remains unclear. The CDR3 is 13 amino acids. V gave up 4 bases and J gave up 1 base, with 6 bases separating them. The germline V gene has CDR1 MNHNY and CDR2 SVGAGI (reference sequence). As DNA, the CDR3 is TGTGCCAGCAGTTCCGGTCGCACAGATACGCAGTATTTT. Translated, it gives CASSSGRTDTQYF.

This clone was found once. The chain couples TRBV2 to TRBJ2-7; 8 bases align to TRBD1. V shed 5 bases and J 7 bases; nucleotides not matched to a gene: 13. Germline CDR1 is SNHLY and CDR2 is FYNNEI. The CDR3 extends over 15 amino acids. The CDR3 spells CASSRTRTGNGEQYF. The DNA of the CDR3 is TGTGCCAGCAGTCGGACACGGACAGGGAATGGGGAGCAGTACTTC.

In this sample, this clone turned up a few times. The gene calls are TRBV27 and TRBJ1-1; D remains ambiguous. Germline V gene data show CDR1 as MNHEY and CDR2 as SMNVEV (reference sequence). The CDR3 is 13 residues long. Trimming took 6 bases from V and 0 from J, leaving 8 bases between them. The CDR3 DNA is TGTGCCAGCAGCTACAATCTGAACACTGAAGCTTTCTTT. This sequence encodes CASSYNLNTEAFF.

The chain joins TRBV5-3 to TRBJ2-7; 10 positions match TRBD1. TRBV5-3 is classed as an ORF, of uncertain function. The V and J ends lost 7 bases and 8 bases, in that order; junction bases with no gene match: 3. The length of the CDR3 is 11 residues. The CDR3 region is CARRDRGKQYF. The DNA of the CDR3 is TGTGCCAGACGGGACAGGGGCAAGCAGTACTTC.

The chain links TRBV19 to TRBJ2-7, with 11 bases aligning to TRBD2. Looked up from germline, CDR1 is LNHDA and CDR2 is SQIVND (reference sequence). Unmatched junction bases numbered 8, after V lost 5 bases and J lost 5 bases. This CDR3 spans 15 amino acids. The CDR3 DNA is TGTGCCAGTAGTGCTAGCGGGGGGACCCTAGACGAGCAGTACTTC. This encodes CASSASGGTLDEQYF.

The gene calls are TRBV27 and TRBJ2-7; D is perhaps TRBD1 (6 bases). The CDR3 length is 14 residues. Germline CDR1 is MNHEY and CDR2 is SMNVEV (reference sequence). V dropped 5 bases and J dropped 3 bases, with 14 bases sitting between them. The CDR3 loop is CASSLDSRVYEQYF. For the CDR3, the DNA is TGTGCCAGCAGTCTGGACAGCCGGGTCTACGAGCAGTACTTC.

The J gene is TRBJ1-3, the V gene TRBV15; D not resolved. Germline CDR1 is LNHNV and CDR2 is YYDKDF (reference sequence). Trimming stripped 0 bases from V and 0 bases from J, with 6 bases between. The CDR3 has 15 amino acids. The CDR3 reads CATSRDMNSGNTIYF. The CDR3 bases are TGTGCCACCAGCAGAGACATGAACTCTGGAAACACCATATATTTT.

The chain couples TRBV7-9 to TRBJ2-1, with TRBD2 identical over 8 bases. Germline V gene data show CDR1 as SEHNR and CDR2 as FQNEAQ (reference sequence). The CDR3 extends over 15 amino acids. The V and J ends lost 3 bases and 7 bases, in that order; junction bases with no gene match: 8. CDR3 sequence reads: CASSFSTGGLNEQFF. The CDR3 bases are TGTGCCAGCAGCTTTTCTACGGGAGGGCTGAATGAGCAGTTCTTC.

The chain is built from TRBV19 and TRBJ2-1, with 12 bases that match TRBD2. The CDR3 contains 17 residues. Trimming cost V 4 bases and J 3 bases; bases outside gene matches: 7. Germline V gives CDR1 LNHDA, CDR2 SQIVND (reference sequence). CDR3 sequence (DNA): TGTGCCAGTAGTACCCCGACTAGCGGGAGCCACTACAATGAGCAGTTCTTC. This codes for CASSTPTSGSHYNEQFF.